These 7 T cell receptor beta chains came from one sample sequenced in a study of tumor and adjacent non-tumor tissue in lung cancer. TCRbeta libraries were built with three rounds of nested PCR, modified from ARM-PCR. TCRdb recomputed calls from the multiplex PCR reads with MiXCR, one row per CDR3 protein. The sample shows approximately 100,000 distinct CDR3 sequences, approximately 71% of them seen only once. RNA was extracted from bulk tissue without any cell sorting. What was sequenced was lung tumor tissue. All receptors derive from an older woman with non-small cell lung cancer.

This clonotype was detected a few times. The CDR3 here is CASSPRGLPWDEQFF. The CDR3, as DNA: TGTGCCAGCAGCCCCCGGGGCTTACCTTGGGATGAGCAGTTCTTC. V and J are TRBV13 and TRBJ2-1; D may match TRBD1 or TRBD2 (5 bases each). The CDR3 is made up of 15 amino acids. The V end was cut by 5 bases, the J end by 8 bases, with 19 bases between. The germline V gene encodes CDR1 PRHDT and CDR2 FYEKMQ (reference sequence).

Notes on this clonotype: A read error may be the cause here, since a much bigger clone is one base away. The chain couples TRBV5-4 to TRBJ2-7; D remains unclear. This CDR3 region has 12 residues. CDR1 is SGHNT and CDR2 is YYREEE in the germline V gene (reference sequence). CDR3: CVSSLGTYEQYF. CDR3 DNA sequence: TGTGTCAGCAGCTTGGGAACTTACGAGCAGTACTTC.

For this clonotype: Germline and junction disagree at one end, which may indicate a read error. The V call is TRBV11-1, the J call TRBJ2-2, with 12 bases matching TRBD2. From germline, CDR1 is SGHAT and CDR2 FQDESV (reference sequence). CDR3 length equals 17 residues. Here the CDR3 DNA reads TGTGCCAGCAGCCCGCGACTAGCGGGAGAATACAACGGGGAGCCGTTTTTT. Residues: CASSPRLAGEYNGEPFF.

Details on this clonotype: The junction departs from the called germline gene at one end, perhaps through a read error. The chain carries TRBV6-6 and TRBJ2-1; D remains ambiguous. CDR3 length equals 13 residues. From germline, CDR1 is MNHNY and CDR2 SVGAGI (reference sequence). Written as DNA, the CDR3 is TGTGCCAGCAAACTTGCGAGCCACAATGATCACCTCTTC. This translates into CASKLASHNDHLF.

Comments on this clonotype: Just one base apart from a much larger clone, this may be a read error. The chain joins TRBV28 to TRBJ1-2; tentative D call: TRBD1 (5 bases). Per the germline V gene, CDR1 is MDHEN and CDR2 is SYDVKM. V was trimmed by 11 bases and J by 3 bases, leaving 13 bases between them. This CDR3 contains 12 residues. The CDR3: CAGQKGDYGYTF. For the CDR3, the DNA is TGTGCCGGCCAGAAAGGGGACTATGGCTACACCTTC.

Concerning this clonotype itself: One junction end disagrees with the germline gene, perhaps due to a read error. The chain has TRBV11-2 and TRBJ2-6, with D possibly TRBD1 on 5 matching bases. Germline CDR1 and CDR2: SGHAT and FQNNGV. CDR3 length: 17 amino acids. CDR3 DNA: TGTGCCAGCAGCTTAGTCCGCATAGGCACTGGGGCCAACGTCCTGGCTTTC. Residues: CASSLVRIGTGANVLAF.

As to this clonotype: The germline gene is not matched at one end of the junction; a read error may be the cause. The CDR3 nucleotides read TGTGCCAACAGCTTAATTGGGCCGCCGGGACGGATTAACATTGAAGCTTTCTTT. It is translated as CANSLIGPPGRINIEAFF. The chain links TRBV11-3 to TRBJ1-1; the D gene is possibly TRBD1 (5 bases). The CDR3 is 18 residues long. CDR1 SGHNT and CDR2 YENEEA come from the germline V gene.